These 24 T cell receptor beta chains share one sample of origin, sequenced in a study of Graves' ophthalmopathy and Graves' hyperthyroidism. Scientists amplified the TCR beta CDR3 regions from RNA transcripts. Scientists carried out first-round RT-PCR using HTBI primers and then a second-round multiplex PCR. TCRdb re-called the multiplex PCR reads with MiXCR, one entry per CDR3 protein. The table shows about 620,000 distinct CDR3 sequences, with 22% occurring only once. The sequenced sample consisted of peripheral blood. Receptors were obtained from a young woman with stable Graves' hyperthyroidism. Some clones in this sample may be carry-over from other donors' samples.

V and J are TRBV6-5 and TRBJ1-1; D might be TRBD1 (5 bases). There are 16 residues in the CDR3. The germline V and J ends were trimmed by 0 bases and 1 base, with 12 bases remaining between them. Germline values: CDR1 MNHEY, CDR2 SVGAGI. The CDR3 spells CASSYSRTTRNTEAFF. CDR3 bases: TGTGCCAGCAGTTACTCCCGGACAACGAGGAACACTGAAGCTTTCTTT.

The V gene is TRBV6-5, the J gene TRBJ1-2, with TRBD1 as a possible D gene (5 bases). Germline V gene lookup returns CDR1 MNHEY and CDR2 SVGAGI. Trimming stripped 2 bases from V and 5 bases from J, with 9 bases between. This CDR3 comprises 13 residues. CDR3 residues: CASSYVAGYGYTF. The CDR3 DNA reads as TGTGCCAGCAGTTACGTTGCAGGGTATGGCTACACCTTC.

The rearrangement uses TRBV7-2 and TRBJ1-3, with 7 bases lining up with TRBD1. V shed 0 bases and J 2 bases; nucleotides not matched to a gene: 4. Per the germline V gene, CDR1 is SGHTA and CDR2 is FQGNSA. This CDR3 is 16 amino acids long. The CDR3 protein is CASSLAPDRAGNTIYF. Written as DNA, the CDR3 is TGTGCCAGCAGCTTAGCTCCCGACAGGGCTGGAAACACCATATATTTT.

This clonotype was detected many times. This chain joins TRBV12-3 or TRBV12-4 and TRBJ1-1; 8 nucleotides align to TRBD1. V was clipped by 7 bases and J by 4 bases; unmatched bases: 5. The CDR3 has 13 residues. CDR3 sequence (DNA): TGTGCCAGCATTCTAACAGGGGGCACTGAAGCTTTCTTT. Encoded protein: CASILTGGTEAFF.

To note about this clonotype: The CDR3 does not end in the conserved phenylalanine or tryptophan, so this is likely a read error. The rearrangement joins TRBV6-2 or TRBV6-3 to TRBJ2-7; D gene ambiguous. CDR3 length equals 12 residues. Germline lookup yields CDR1 MNHEY and CDR2 SVGEGT. Trimming removed 2 bases from V and 1 base from J, with 3 bases in between. CDR3 loop: CASSYASYEQYS. CDR3 coding DNA: TGTGCCAGCAGTTACGCATCCTACGAGCAGTACTCC.

The V call is TRBV25-1, the J call TRBJ2-7, with 7 bases lining up with TRBD2. Trimming removed 1 base from V and 2 bases from J; junction bases left unmatched: 5. The CDR3 runs to 15 residues. CDR1 is MGHDK, CDR2 SYGVNS, per germline. This CDR3 reads CASSESTSETYEQYF. The CDR3 DNA reads TGTGCCAGCAGTGAATCAACTAGCGAAACCTACGAGCAGTACTTC.

This clonotype was found many times. The chain carries TRBV6-1 and TRBJ1-2; no clear D. Trimming cost V 0 bases and J 4 bases, with 12 bases left between them. In germline, CDR1 is MNHNS, CDR2 SASEGT. There are 15 residues in the CDR3. Here the CDR3 reads CASSEATDVRYGYTF. DNA for the CDR3: TGTGCCAGCAGTGAAGCCACGGACGTACGCTATGGCTACACCTTC.

This clonotype was found many times. V is TRBV20-1 and J is TRBJ1-5; TRBD1 is a possible D gene (5 bases). Germline V gene sequence: CDR1 DFQATT, CDR2 SNEGSKA (reference sequence). The CDR3 totals 14 residues. V was cut by 1 base and J by 8 bases, with 15 bases left in between. The CDR3 here is CSARGRQGEEPQHF. In nucleotides, the CDR3 is TGCAGTGCTAGAGGGAGGCAGGGTGAGGAGCCCCAGCATTTT.

This clonotype was counted between two and nine times. This may come from a read error, since a much larger clone is one base off. The rearrangement links TRBV2 to TRBJ1-2; unclear D gene. This CDR3 contains 11 residues. Trimming cost V 8 bases and J 6 bases, with 10 bases left between them. Germline CDR1 SNHLY, CDR2 FYNNEI. DNA for the CDR3: TGTGCCAGCGGACGGGGAGATGGCTACACCTTC. It specifies CASGRGDGYTF.

This clonotype was seen once. This chain links TRBV6-5 with TRBJ1-5; no definite D call. V lost 4 bases to trimming and J lost 4 bases, with 20 bases between them. Germline V gene data show CDR1 as MNHEY and CDR2 as SVGAGI. The CDR3 loop spans 17 amino acids. The DNA for the CDR3 is TGTGCCAGCAGTTGGTTGGGAGGAACAATCAGGAATCAGCCCCAGCATTTT. Translation: CASSWLGGTIRNQPQHF.

This clonotype appeared a few times. The CDR3: CASSLGIEGDDEQYF. The CDR3 DNA reads as TGTGCCAGCAGCTTAGGTATAGAGGGCGACGACGAGCAGTACTTC. The rearrangement joins TRBV13 to TRBJ2-7, with D tentatively TRBD2 (5 bases). In germline, CDR1 is PRHDT, CDR2 FYEKMQ (reference sequence). V dropped 0 bases and J dropped 5 bases, with 14 bases sitting between them. This CDR3 is built from 15 residues. Full variable domain (outside the CDR3, taken from reference TRBV13 and TRBJ2-7): AAGVIQSPRHLIKEKRETATLKCYPIPRHDTVYWYQQGPGQDPQFLISFYEKMQSDKGSIPDRFSAQQFSDYHSELNMSSLELGDSALYFCASSLGIEGDDEQYFGPGTRLTVT.

This clonotype was found many times. The V gene is TRBV12-3 or TRBV12-4, the J gene TRBJ1-1, with TRBD1 as a possible D gene (5 bases). This CDR3 region has 14 residues. The V end lost 5 bases, the J end lost 6 bases, and 16 bases lay between the germline ends. The CDR3 DNA sequence: TGTGCCAGCAGTCCAAGGACCTTAGGGGCTGAAGCTTTCTTT. This encodes CASSPRTLGAEAFF.

In this sample, this clonotype turned up many times. CDR3 in amino acids: CSARSFLAPERLVNTEAFF. The CDR3 DNA reads as TGCAGTGCTAGATCCTTTCTGGCCCCAGAACGACTAGTGAACACTGAAGCTTTCTTT. The chain combines TRBV20-1 with TRBJ1-1; D uncertain. Looked up from germline, CDR1 is DFQATT and CDR2 is SNEGSKA (reference sequence). V shed 2 bases and J shed 0 bases, with 25 bases lying between them. The CDR3 has 19 residues.

This clonotype was seen repeatedly, ten times or more. The CDR3 is CASSLQGLALTTDTQYF. In DNA form, the CDR3 reads TGTGCCAGCAGTCTCCAAGGACTAGCGCTAACCACAGATACGCAGTATTTT. V gene TRBV28 combines with J gene TRBJ2-3; 9 bases align to TRBD2. This CDR3 is built from 17 residues. Germline V gene data show CDR1 as MDHEN and CDR2 as SYDVKM. Losses at the gene ends were 5 bases for V and 2 bases for J; bases not matched to a gene: 11. The entire variable domain, with the rest obtained from reference TRBV28 and TRBJ2-3, is as follows: DVKVTQSSRYLVKRTGEKVFLECVQDMDHENMFWYRQDPGLGLRLIYFSYDVKMKEKGDIPEGYSVSREKKERFSLILESASTNQTSMYLCASSLQGLALTTDTQYFGPGTRLTVL.

This clonotype was counted many times. This chain connects TRBV6-1 to TRBJ2-7; D unresolved. The V and J ends lost 3 bases and 3 bases respectively, with 15 bases between them. Germline V gene lookup returns CDR1 MNHNS and CDR2 SASEGT. This CDR3 comprises 15 residues. CDR3 sequence: CASSDLPLDGYEQYF. CDR3 nucleotide sequence: TGTGCCAGCAGTGACCTACCCCTAGACGGCTACGAGCAGTACTTC.

In this sample, this clonotype turned up many times. The chain uses TRBV30 and TRBJ2-7; D unclear. Deletions cut 2 bases from V and 6 bases from J, with 8 bases between. Per germline, CDR1 GTSNPN and CDR2 SVGIG (reference sequence). The CDR3 totals 11 residues. CDR3 protein: CAWSSRREQYF. CDR3 DNA: TGTGCCTGGAGTAGCCGGCGCGAGCAGTACTTC. Combining the CDR3 with reference TRBV30 and TRBJ2-7 gives the whole variable domain SQTIHQWPATLVQPVGSPLSLECTVEGTSNPNLYWYRQAAGRGLQLLFYSVGIGQISSEVPQNLSASRPQDRQFILSSKKLLLSDSGFYLCAWSSRREQYFGPGTRLTVT.

This clonotype was picked up many times. The chain links TRBV12-3 or TRBV12-4 to TRBJ2-2, with TRBD2 matching 7 bases. CDR3 length equals 14 residues. V lost 3 bases to trimming and J lost 7 bases; unmatched junction nucleotides: 5. CDR3 sequence (DNA): TGTGCCAGCAGTTTGCGGGAGCGAAGCGGGGAGCTGTTTTTT. Protein sequence: CASSLRERSGELFF.

There are many counts of this clonotype. The chain joins TRBV6-1 to TRBJ1-5; D is possibly TRBD1 (5 bases). CDR3 size: 13 residues. The ends were cut back, 3 bases at V and 6 bases at J, with 9 bases in the middle. CDR1 and CDR2 (germline): MNHNS, SASEGT. This CDR3 is CASSEGGGQPQHF. The CDR3 coding sequence is TGTGCCAGCAGTGAGGGGGGGGGTCAGCCCCAGCATTTT.

This chain links TRBV6-4 with TRBJ2-5, with D possibly being TRBD1 (6 bases). The V end lost 10 bases, the J end lost 4 bases, and 10 bases lay between the germline ends. The CDR3 sequence is 11 residues long. CDR1 is MRHNA, CDR2 SNTAGT, per germline. CDR3 sequence: CAISTGETQYF. CDR3 nucleotides: TGTGCCATCTCGACAGGAGAGACCCAGTACTTC.

The chain is built from TRBV6-1 and TRBJ2-7; D not certain. Between the trimmed V and J ends, which lost 1 base and 2 bases, there was a span of 6 bases. The CDR3 runs 13 residues. Germline CDR1 and CDR2: MNHNS and SASEGT. CDR3 in DNA: TGTGCCAGCAGTGAAGAGTTAGCCTACGAGCAGTACTTC. The encoded protein is CASSEELAYEQYF.

This clonotype was recorded many times. This sequence joins TRBV24-1 and TRBJ1-2, with D perhaps matching TRBD1 (6 bases). Germline CDR1 and CDR2: KGHDR and SFDVKD. The CDR3 length is 16 residues. V was trimmed by 4 bases and J by 7 bases, leaving 21 bases between them. As DNA, the CDR3 is TGTGCCACCAGTGACGACGGAGGGACACCCCAACTTGGCTACACCTTC. Protein product: CATSDDGGTPQLGYTF.

This clonotype was seen ten or more times. This chain connects TRBV20-1 to TRBJ2-4, with a possible D match to TRBD2 (6 bases). The length of the CDR3 is 14 residues. Germline CDR1 is DFQATT and CDR2 is SNEGSKA (reference sequence). V was trimmed by 4 bases and J by 6 bases, leaving 16 bases between them. This CDR3 reads CSATGPLGGNIQYF. The CDR3 coding sequence is TGCAGTGCTACGGGACCGTTGGGGGGAAACATTCAGTACTTC.

This clonotype was counted at least ten times. The chain joins TRBV7-9 to TRBJ1-2; the D gene is possibly TRBD1 (6 bases). This CDR3 has 14 residues. V lost 5 bases to trimming and J lost 11 bases, with 21 bases between them. Germline V gene data show CDR1 as SEHNR and CDR2 as FQNEAQ (reference sequence). The DNA of the CDR3 is TGTGCCAGCAGCGTCCCCGCCCGACAGGCACTTTACACCTTC. Its translation is CASSVPARQALYTF.

The chain couples TRBV6-2 or TRBV6-3 to TRBJ2-5; unclear D gene. Trimming stripped 7 bases from V and 2 bases from J, with 5 bases between. CDR3 size: 11 residues. The V gene's germline CDR1 is MNHEY and CDR2 SVGEGT. In nucleotides, the CDR3 is TGTGCCAGCACCGGTCAAGAGACCCAGTACTTC. This encodes CASTGQETQYF.